The 2 T cell receptor beta chains below come from one sample, sequenced in a study of blood T cell repertoires in COVID-19. The table came from immunoSEQ multiplex PCR; TCRdb's copy has only in-frame clones and leaves some out. This repertoire shows roughly 46,000 clones, about 90% found once; its top ten account for roughly 13%. Source material: peripheral blood. The receptors were sampled from a human donor with active COVID-19. The donor label of this sample is uncertain.

The rearrangement joins TRBV7-9 to TRBJ2-3; 13 nucleotides align to TRBD2. J gave up 6 bases and V 5 bases, and 11 bases lay outside the gene matches. The CDR3 loop spans 17 amino acids. Germline V gene data show CDR1 as SEHNR and CDR2 as FQNEAQ (reference sequence). The CDR3 is CASSTGGLAGSSDTQYF. CDR3 coding DNA: TGTGCCAGCAGCACCGGGGGACTAGCGGGATCATCCGATACGCAGTATTTT.

The chain joins TRBV14 to TRBJ2-3; 9 bases match TRBD1. V lost 6 bases and J lost 0; bases outside the gene matches: 7. Germline V gene data show CDR1 as SGHDN and CDR2 as FVKESK. CDR3 length: 16 amino acids. For the CDR3, the DNA is TGTGCCAGCAGTAAGGGACAGGGAACTAGCACAGATACGCAGTATTTT. As protein: CASSKGQGTSTDTQYF.